This T cell receptor (beta chain) stems from a study of OX40 agonist ivuxolimab in advanced cancers. The protocol was immunoSEQ multiplex PCR, while the TCRdb copy is restricted to in-frame clones and leaves out a portion. The profile shows tens of thousands of clones, about 85% of them singletons. V lost 1 base and J lost 8, with 15 bases in between. Per the germline V gene, CDR1 is SEHNR and CDR2 is FQNEAQ (reference sequence). The length of the CDR3 is 15 residues. The specimen was CD4+ or CD8+ T cells sorted from blood, collected in a trial of the OX40 agonist ivuxolimab. The TCR originated in an adult with an advanced solid tumor such as melanoma, head and neck, liver or kidney cancer. The V call is TRBV7-9, the J call TRBJ2-1, with D possibly being TRBD1 (5 bases). The CDR3 DNA reads as TGTGCCAGCAGCTTAGTTGGGTATATACAGGATGAGCAGTTCTTC. Amino acid sequence: CASSLVGYIQDEQFF.